Included here is one T cell receptor beta chain sequence, with context. The germline V and J ends were trimmed by 8 bases and 7 bases, with 10 bases remaining between them. Per germline, CDR1 MDHEN and CDR2 SYDVKM. The CDR3 consists of 11 residues. Assay: immunoSEQ multiplex PCR; the TCRdb copy retains only in-frame clones and omits some. The sample consists of some 64,000 clones, 85% to 90% of them appearing once. This entry comes from a study of T cells in localized non-small cell lung cancer. This TCR was sampled from a woman aged 40-70 years with stage I lung adenocarcinoma. V usage is TRBV28 and J usage is TRBJ2-3, with D unresolved. Sequences were derived from peripheral blood, sampled before any cancer treatment. CDR3 bases: TGTGCCAGCTTGGCGGAGAATACGCAGTATTTT. This codes for CASLAENTQYF.